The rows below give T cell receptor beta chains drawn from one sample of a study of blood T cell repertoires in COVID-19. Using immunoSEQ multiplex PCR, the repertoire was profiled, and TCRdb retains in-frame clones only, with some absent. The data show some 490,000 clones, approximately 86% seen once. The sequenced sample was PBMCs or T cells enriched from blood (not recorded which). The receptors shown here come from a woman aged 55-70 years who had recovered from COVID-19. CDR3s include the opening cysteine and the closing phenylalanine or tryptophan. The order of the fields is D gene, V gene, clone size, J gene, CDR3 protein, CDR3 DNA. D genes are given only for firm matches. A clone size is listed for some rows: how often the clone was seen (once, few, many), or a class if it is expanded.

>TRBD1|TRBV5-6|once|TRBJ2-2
CASSRGQGSGELFF
TGTGCTAGCAGTCGGGGACAGGGGTCCGGGGAGCTGTTTTTT
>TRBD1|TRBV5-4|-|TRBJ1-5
CASSLGGTGDQPQHF
TGTGCCAGCAGCTTGGGTGGGACAGGGGATCAGCCCCAGCATTTT
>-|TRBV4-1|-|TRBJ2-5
CASSQEGRYQETQYF
TGCGCCAGCAGCCAAGAGGGCAGGTACCAAGAGACCCAGTACTTC
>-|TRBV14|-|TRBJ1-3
CASSDSRSGNTIYF
TGTGCCAGCAGCGACAGCCGTTCTGGAAACACCATATATTTT
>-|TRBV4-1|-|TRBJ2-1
CASSQEGGADRFYNEQFF
TGCGCCAGCAGCCAAGAGGGTGGGGCAGACCGTTTTTACAATGAGCAGTTCTTC
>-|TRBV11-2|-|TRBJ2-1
CASSLFSSSLGTQYNEQFF
TGTGCCAGCAGCTTATTCAGTTCGTCGTTGGGGACACAGTACAATGAGCAGTTCTTC
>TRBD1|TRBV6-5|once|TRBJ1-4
CASSPQGAGNEKLFF
TGTGCCAGCAGTCCTCAGGGGGCAGGTAATGAAAAACTGTTTTTT
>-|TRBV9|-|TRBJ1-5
CASSWGQGNQPQHF
TGTGCCAGCAGTTGGGGACAAGGCAATCAGCCCCAGCATTTT
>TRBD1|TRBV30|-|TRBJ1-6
CAWKDRVNISPLHF
TGTGCCTGGAAGGACAGGGTGAATATCTCACCCCTCCACTTT
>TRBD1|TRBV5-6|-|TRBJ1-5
CASSFFGQGAPQPQHF
TGTGCCAGCAGCTTTTTCGGACAGGGGGCGCCTCAGCCCCAGCATTTT
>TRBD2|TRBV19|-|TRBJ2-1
CASSLGLAGNEQFF
TGTGCCAGTAGTCTCGGACTAGCGGGGAATGAGCAGTTCTTC
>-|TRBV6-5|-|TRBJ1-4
CATSRGITNEKLFF
TGTGCCACTAGCCGCGGGATAACTAATGAAAAACTGTTTTTT
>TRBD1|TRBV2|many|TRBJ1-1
CARGDRGTEAFF
TGTGCCCGCGGTGACAGGGGAACTGAAGCTTTCTTT
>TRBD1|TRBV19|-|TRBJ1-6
CASSTTGTGLLNSPLHF
TGTGCCAGTAGTACGACCGGGACAGGGTTACTTAATTCACCCCTCCACTTT
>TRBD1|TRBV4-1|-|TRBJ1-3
CASSQDWGQGAATIYF
TGCGCCAGCAGCCAAGACTGGGGACAGGGGGCGGCCACCATATATTTT
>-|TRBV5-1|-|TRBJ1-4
CASSLIGATNEKLFF
TGCGCCAGCAGCTTAATAGGGGCAACTAATGAAAAACTGTTTTTT
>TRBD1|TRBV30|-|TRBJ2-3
CAWSVTGGTDTQYF
TGTGCCTGGAGTGTTACAGGGGGTACAGATACGCAGTATTTT
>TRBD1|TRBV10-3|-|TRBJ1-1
CAIRETGGYWNTEAFF
TGTGCCATCAGGGAAACAGGGGGCTATTGGAACACTGAAGCTTTCTTT
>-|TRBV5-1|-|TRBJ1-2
CASSLGLGKGANYGYTF
TGCGCCAGCAGCTTGGGGTTGGGAAAGGGGGCTAACTATGGCTACACCTTC
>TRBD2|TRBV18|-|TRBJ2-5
CASSPSISGGETQYF
TGTGCCAGCTCACCTTCGATTAGCGGGGGAGAGACCCAGTACTTC
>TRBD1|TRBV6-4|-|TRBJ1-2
CASSSGTGGIYGYTF
TGTGCCAGCAGTTCCGGGACAGGGGGCATTTATGGCTACACCTTC
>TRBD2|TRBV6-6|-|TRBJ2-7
CASSPGLAGRLEQYF
TGTGCCAGCAGTCCCGGACTAGCGGGGCGACTCGAGCAGTACTTC
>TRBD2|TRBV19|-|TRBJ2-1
CASSIGWSGGAYNEQFF
TGTGCCAGTAGTATCGGGTGGAGCGGGGGGGCCTACAATGAGCAGTTCTTC
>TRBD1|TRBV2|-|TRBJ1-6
CASSTGTAYNSPLHF
TGTGCCAGCAGTACCGGGACAGCCTATAATTCACCCCTCCACTTT
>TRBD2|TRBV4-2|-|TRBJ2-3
CASSQELAGGTDTQYF
TGTGCCAGCAGCCAAGAACTAGCGGGGGGCACAGATACGCAGTATTTT
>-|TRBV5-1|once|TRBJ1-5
CASSPAPGSNQPQHF
TGCGCCAGCAGCCCGGCGCCGGGGAGCAATCAGCCCCAGCATTTT
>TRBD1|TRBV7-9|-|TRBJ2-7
CASSLTGGSYEQYF
TGTGCCAGCAGCTTGACAGGGGGCTCCTACGAGCAGTACTTC